The rows below give T cell receptor beta chains drawn from one sample of a study of blood T cells in healthy people across ages. Via MiXCR, TCRdb re-called the 5' RACE reads, giving one row per CDR3 protein. The table has around 940,000 distinct CDR3 sequences, roughly 51% seen once. Sequenced material: blood. The receptors were sampled from a woman in her fifties or sixties in good health. Both conserved end residues are part of each CDR3. The order of the fields is clone size, J gene, V gene, D gene, CDR3 protein, CDR3 DNA. A D gene is named only where the DNA matches it firmly. Not all rows give a size; the values are once, few, many and, for expanded clones, a class.

clone size: NA; J gene: TRBJ2-2; V gene: TRBV15; D gene: TRBD1; CDR3 protein: CATSRRTGMTGELFF; CDR3 DNA: TGTGCCACCAGCAGAAGGACAGGGATGACCGGGGAGCTGTTTTTT
clone size: NA; J gene: TRBJ1-2; V gene: TRBV13; D gene: TRBD1; CDR3 protein: CASSPRGTGREYGYTF; CDR3 DNA: TGTGCCAGCAGCCCAAGAGGGACAGGGAGGGAATATGGCTACACCTTC
clone size: NA; J gene: TRBJ2-5; V gene: TRBV12-3/TRBV12-4; D gene: TRBD1; CDR3 protein: CASRGTGGEETQYF; CDR3 DNA: TGTGCCAGCAGGGGGACAGGGGGAGAGGAGACCCAGTACTTC
clone size: NA; J gene: TRBJ2-3; V gene: TRBV7-9; D gene: NA; CDR3 protein: CASSPGITTTDTQYF; CDR3 DNA: TGTGCCAGCAGCCCCGGGATTACTACCACAGATACGCAGTATTTT
clone size: NA; J gene: TRBJ2-7; V gene: TRBV5-1; D gene: NA; CDR3 protein: CASSSGQTVEYF; CDR3 DNA: TGCGCCAGCAGCTCTGGACAGACGGTGGAGTACTTC
clone size: NA; J gene: TRBJ2-7; V gene: TRBV18; D gene: TRBD2; CDR3 protein: CASSPIITSGRPPYEQYF; CDR3 DNA: TGTGCCAGCTCCCCAATTATCACTAGCGGGAGGCCCCCCTACGAGCAGTACTTC
clone size: NA; J gene: TRBJ2-5; V gene: TRBV7-2; D gene: NA; CDR3 protein: CASTKAGQGVETLYF; CDR3 DNA: TGTGCCAGCACTAAAGCAGGGCAGGGCGTCGAGACCCTGTACTTC
clone size: few; J gene: TRBJ2-4; V gene: TRBV29-1; D gene: NA; CDR3 protein: CSVESGSQNIQYF; CDR3 DNA: TGCAGCGTTGAGTCGGGGTCACAAAACATTCAGTACTTC
clone size: NA; J gene: TRBJ2-5; V gene: TRBV5-1; D gene: NA; CDR3 protein: CASNTQGTQYF; CDR3 DNA: TGCGCCAGCAACACACAAGGGACCCAGTACTTC
clone size: few; J gene: TRBJ2-5; V gene: TRBV4-3; D gene: NA; CDR3 protein: CASSQIFGRQETQYF; CDR3 DNA: TGCGCCAGCAGCCAAATCTTTGGACGCCAAGAGACCCAGTACTTC
clone size: once; J gene: TRBJ2-7; V gene: TRBV7-9; D gene: NA; CDR3 protein: CASGFPQGVEYEQYF; CDR3 DNA: TGTGCCAGCGGCTTTCCCCAGGGTGTTGAGTACGAGCAGTACTTC
clone size: NA; J gene: TRBJ2-7; V gene: TRBV29-1; D gene: TRBD1; CDR3 protein: CSVEDGTGADEQYF; CDR3 DNA: TGCAGCGTTGAAGATGGCACAGGGGCGGATGAGCAGTACTTC
clone size: NA; J gene: TRBJ2-5; V gene: TRBV3-1; D gene: NA; CDR3 protein: CASSQAWLAAETQYF; CDR3 DNA: TGTGCCAGCAGCCAAGCTTGGCTAGCCGCGGAGACCCAGTACTTC
clone size: NA; J gene: TRBJ2-1; V gene: TRBV20-1; D gene: TRBD2; CDR3 protein: CSATGTSGSYEQFF; CDR3 DNA: TGCAGTGCAACCGGGACTAGCGGGTCCTATGAGCAGTTCTTC
clone size: NA; J gene: TRBJ2-5; V gene: TRBV20-1; D gene: TRBD2; CDR3 protein: CSPSGTSSNEQYF; CDR3 DNA: TGCAGTCCTTCCGGGACTAGCAGTAATGAGCAGTACTTC
clone size: NA; J gene: TRBJ2-3; V gene: TRBV13; D gene: NA; CDR3 protein: CASKLAQGGTDTQYF; CDR3 DNA: TGTGCCAGCAAGCTTGCTCAGGGTGGCACAGATACGCAGTATTTT
clone size: once; J gene: TRBJ2-3; V gene: TRBV18; D gene: TRBD1; CDR3 protein: CASSPDRGTGDTQYF; CDR3 DNA: TGTGCCAGCTCACCAGATAGGGGGACAGGAGATACGCAGTATTTT
clone size: once; J gene: TRBJ2-1; V gene: TRBV7-2; D gene: NA; CDR3 protein: CASSRQREQFF; CDR3 DNA: TGTGCCAGCAGCCGGCAACGAGAGCAGTTCTTC
clone size: NA; J gene: TRBJ1-2; V gene: TRBV18; D gene: NA; CDR3 protein: CASSPPSTGGPYGYTF; CDR3 DNA: TGTGCCAGCTCACCACCGAGTACGGGGGGACCTTATGGCTACACCTTC
clone size: NA; J gene: TRBJ2-2; V gene: TRBV5-1; D gene: NA; CDR3 protein: CASSLATGIGTGELFF; CDR3 DNA: TGCGCCAGCAGCTTGGCGACGGGGATTGGCACCGGGGAGCTGTTTTTT
clone size: NA; J gene: TRBJ1-6; V gene: TRBV9; D gene: NA; CDR3 protein: CASSVDSTPNSPLHF; CDR3 DNA: TGTGCCAGCAGCGTAGATTCGACTCCCAATTCACCCCTCCACTTT
clone size: many; J gene: TRBJ2-5; V gene: TRBV29-1; D gene: NA; CDR3 protein: CSVDVQQETQYF; CDR3 DNA: TGCAGCGTTGACGTACAGCAAGAGACCCAGTACTTC
clone size: NA; J gene: TRBJ2-7; V gene: TRBV9; D gene: NA; CDR3 protein: CASSKQVAKYEQYF; CDR3 DNA: TGTGCCAGCAGCAAACAGGTGGCAAAATACGAGCAGTACTTC
clone size: NA; J gene: TRBJ1-1; V gene: TRBV18; D gene: NA; CDR3 protein: CASSPISSNTEAFF; CDR3 DNA: TGTGCCAGCTCACCAATCAGTTCGAACACTGAAGCTTTCTTT
clone size: few; J gene: TRBJ2-7; V gene: TRBV4-1; D gene: TRBD2; CDR3 protein: CASSQDRILRLAGNSYEQYF; CDR3 DNA: TGCGCCAGCAGCCAAGACAGAATCCTTAGACTAGCGGGCAACTCCTACGAGCAGTACTTC
clone size: NA; J gene: TRBJ2-7; V gene: TRBV5-8; D gene: TRBD2; CDR3 protein: CASRPRLAVSYEQYF; CDR3 DNA: TGTGCCAGCAGACCGCGACTAGCGGTGAGCTACGAGCAGTACTTC
clone size: NA; J gene: TRBJ1-6; V gene: TRBV7-8; D gene: NA; CDR3 protein: CASSLRIGSYNSPLHF; CDR3 DNA: TGTGCCAGCAGCTTACGGATCGGATCCTATAATTCACCCCTCCACTTT
clone size: NA; J gene: TRBJ1-5; V gene: TRBV15; D gene: TRBD1; CDR3 protein: CATSRGQGLQHF; CDR3 DNA: TGTGCCACCAGCAGAGGACAGGGTCTCCAGCATTTT
clone size: NA; J gene: TRBJ2-7; V gene: TRBV27; D gene: TRBD1; CDR3 protein: CASSQPGQGGEQYF; CDR3 DNA: TGTGCCAGCAGTCAACCGGGACAGGGGGGCGAGCAGTACTTC
clone size: NA; J gene: TRBJ2-4; V gene: TRBV29-1; D gene: TRBD2; CDR3 protein: CSVLPSGRYDEQYF; CDR3 DNA: TGCAGCGTCCTCCCTAGCGGGAGATACGATGAGCAGTACTTC
clone size: NA; J gene: TRBJ2-3; V gene: TRBV9; D gene: TRBD2; CDR3 protein: CASSESLREVPQYF; CDR3 DNA: TGTGCCAGCAGCGAAAGTCTGCGGGAGGTTCCGCAGTATTTT
clone size: NA; J gene: TRBJ1-5; V gene: TRBV12-3/TRBV12-4; D gene: NA; CDR3 protein: CAGSKYNRVQRQPQHF; CDR3 DNA: TGTGCCGGCAGTAAATACAACAGGGTACAAAGACAGCCCCAGCATTTT
clone size: NA; J gene: TRBJ2-3; V gene: TRBV28; D gene: TRBD2; CDR3 protein: CASGLFPVLAGAADTQYF; CDR3 DNA: TGTGCCAGCGGCCTGTTTCCCGTTTTAGCGGGCGCTGCAGATACGCAGTATTTT
clone size: NA; J gene: TRBJ2-7; V gene: TRBV2; D gene: TRBD1; CDR3 protein: CASNYGQGESYEQYF; CDR3 DNA: TGTGCCAGCAACTATGGACAGGGGGAATCCTACGAGCAGTACTTC
clone size: few; J gene: TRBJ2-6; V gene: TRBV11-2; D gene: NA; CDR3 protein: CASSHPGANVLTF; CDR3 DNA: TGTGCCAGCAGCCACCCGGGGGCCAACGTCCTGACTTTC
clone size: NA; J gene: TRBJ2-7; V gene: TRBV28; D gene: TRBD2; CDR3 protein: CASSAPYAGGRYEQYF; CDR3 DNA: TGTGCCAGCAGTGCCCCCTATGCGGGAGGACGCTACGAGCAGTACTTC
clone size: NA; J gene: TRBJ2-7; V gene: TRBV28; D gene: NA; CDR3 protein: CASSPTGTQRTQYF; CDR3 DNA: TGTGCCAGCAGCCCTACCGGGACCCAAAGAACCCAGTACTTC
clone size: NA; J gene: TRBJ2-2; V gene: TRBV27; D gene: TRBD2; CDR3 protein: CASSQRGLAGDTGELFF; CDR3 DNA: TGTGCCAGCAGCCAAAGGGGACTAGCGGGAGACACCGGGGAGCTGTTTTTT
clone size: NA; J gene: TRBJ1-1; V gene: TRBV28; D gene: NA; CDR3 protein: CASSFARVYTEAFF; CDR3 DNA: TGTGCCAGCAGTTTTGCCAGAGTTTACACTGAAGCTTTCTTT
clone size: few; J gene: TRBJ2-7; V gene: TRBV11-2; D gene: NA; CDR3 protein: CASSFSSNGGSHEQYF; CDR3 DNA: TGTGCCAGCAGCTTCTCCTCGAATGGGGGGAGCCACGAGCAGTACTTC
clone size: NA; J gene: TRBJ2-3; V gene: TRBV12-3/TRBV12-4; D gene: NA; CDR3 protein: CASSLPSLKTGLITDTQYF; CDR3 DNA: TGTGCCAGCAGTCTACCCAGCCTGAAGACAGGCCTCATAACAGATACGCAGTATTTT
clone size: NA; J gene: TRBJ2-1; V gene: TRBV28; D gene: NA; CDR3 protein: CASGSNEQFF; CDR3 DNA: TGTGCCAGTGGGAGCAATGAGCAGTTCTTC
clone size: NA; J gene: TRBJ2-5; V gene: TRBV10-3; D gene: TRBD1; CDR3 protein: CAISPTDREFGNEQYF; CDR3 DNA: TGTGCCATCAGTCCCACCGACAGGGAGTTCGGCAATGAGCAGTACTTC
clone size: NA; J gene: TRBJ1-1; V gene: TRBV18; D gene: NA; CDR3 protein: CASSPHAGGFTEAFF; CDR3 DNA: TGTGCCAGCTCACCACATGCGGGCGGGTTCACTGAAGCTTTCTTT
clone size: NA; J gene: TRBJ2-7; V gene: TRBV27; D gene: TRBD1; CDR3 protein: CASSKKAGQGSYEQYF; CDR3 DNA: TGTGCCAGCAGTAAAAAAGCGGGACAGGGGTCCTACGAGCAGTACTTC
clone size: NA; J gene: TRBJ2-5; V gene: TRBV4-3; D gene: NA; CDR3 protein: CASSLDYKTPGFQETQYF; CDR3 DNA: TGCGCCAGCAGCCTAGATTATAAGACTCCGGGGTTCCAAGAGACCCAGTACTTC